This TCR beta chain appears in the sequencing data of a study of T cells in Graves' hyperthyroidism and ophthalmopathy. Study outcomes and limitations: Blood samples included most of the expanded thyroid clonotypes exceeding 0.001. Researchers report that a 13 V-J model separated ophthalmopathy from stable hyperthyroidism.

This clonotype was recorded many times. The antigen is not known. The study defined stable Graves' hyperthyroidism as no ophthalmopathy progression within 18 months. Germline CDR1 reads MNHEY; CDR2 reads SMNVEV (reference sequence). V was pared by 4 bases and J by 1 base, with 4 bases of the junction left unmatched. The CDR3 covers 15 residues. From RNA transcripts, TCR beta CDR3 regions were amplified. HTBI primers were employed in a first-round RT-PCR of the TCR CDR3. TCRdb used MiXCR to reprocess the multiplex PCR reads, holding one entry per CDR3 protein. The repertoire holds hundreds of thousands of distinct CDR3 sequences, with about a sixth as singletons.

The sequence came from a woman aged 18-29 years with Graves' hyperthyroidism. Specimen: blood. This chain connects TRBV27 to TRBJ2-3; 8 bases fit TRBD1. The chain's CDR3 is CASSSPGGGTDTQYF. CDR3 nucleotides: TGTGCCAGCAGTTCCCCAGGGGGCGGCACAGATACGCAGTATTTT.